This T cell receptor beta chain was retrieved from a study of blood T cell repertoires in COVID-19 (dated by TCRdb to 2020 to 2021). Some background on the complete study: Samples from collaborators originated in the United States, Italy and Spain and spanned both the acute and convalescent phases of COVID-19. Samples came from the ongoing ImmuneRACE study (first 160 participants) plus 1,254 subjects from 6 global collaborators. The dataset comprised deeply sampled blood TCRbeta repertoires from subjects exposed to, actively infected with, or recovered from COVID-19. The repertoires were made available in a free public database intended to serve as a resource for research on the immune response to SARS-CoV-2. HLA class I and class II types, where available, came from metadata supplied by the sample provider rather than from assay-based typing. The sample metadata nearly always contained a de-identified subject ID, COVID-19 status, age in years and sex. The material from the prospective study consisted of cDNA or gDNA derived from T cells, B-cell-depleted T cells, or PBMCs. What the study reported, not specific to this receptor: Clinical and demographic metadata were provided uncurated, with the amount varying by source and participant.

Points on this clone: Its antigen is currently not known. Base qualities are missing; no much larger clone stands one base away.

In the prospective study, participants were roughly 18 to 100 years old, resided in about two dozen geographic areas of the United States, and were enrolled through a virtual design. Cohort assignment in the prospective study relied on participant-reported clinical history from a screening survey and a study questionnaire. Exposed participants were defined as having been in contact with someone with a PCR-confirmed or clinician-diagnosed COVID-19 case within 2 weeks of study entry. Each participant in the prospective study had whole blood, serum and a nasopharyngeal or oropharyngeal swab collected by mobile phlebotomists. Additional blood draws and questionnaires over an approximately 2-month period could optionally be provided by prospective study participants. Prospective study blood samples were shipped either frozen or at room temperature before DNA extraction. CDR1 and CDR2 (LNHDA, SQIVND) derive from the germline V gene (reference sequence). V loses 2 bases, J loses 0 bases, and the germline ends lie 10 bases apart. The CDR3 numbers 15 residues from cysteine through phenylalanine. The sequence is cut down to CDR3 DNA, 45 bases in frame from base 1.

TCRbeta CDR3 regions were amplified from genomic DNA using the immunoSEQ Assay, a bias-controlled multiplex PCR. As for the authors' bioinformatics: The number of nucleated cells in each sample was estimated from the amplification of reference gene primers within the assay. To quantify the absolute abundance of each unique TCRbeta CDR3 rearrangement, sequence reads were collapsed and filtered. For each sample, productive Simpson clonality was calculated by taking the square root of Simpson's diversity index across productive rearrangements. TCRdb holds this immuneACCESS table with in-frame rearrangements only. Some clones are missing; in checked studies, unresolved V genes explain under half, and the rest has no known cause. That table furnishes V, J and clone size, whereas the DNA furnished D and trimming. Here the sample has approximately 340,000 clones; roughly nine tenths occur a single time. Over 0.7% of the sample is held by the ten biggest clonotypes.

The sequence was collected from a woman between 40 and 55 years old who had been exposed to COVID-19. Sequences were obtained from PBMCs or T cells enriched from blood (not recorded which). Recombination linked TRBV19 to TRBJ1-1; the D gene identity is not certain. DNA sequence: TGTGCCAGTAGTATAATCTACAGCTTGAACACTGAAGCTTTCTTT. Translated, this is CASSIIYSLNTEAFF.